This T cell receptor (beta chain) was sequenced in a study of OX40 agonist ivuxolimab in advanced cancers. Study background: Patients were given ivuxolimab, an antibody that agonizes OX40 (CD134). Enrollees could have had prior anti-PD-1, anti-PD-L1 or anti-CTLA-4 therapy, which about 42% had received. The study's findings and limits: At 0.1 to 3.0 mg/kg and by week 6, CD4+ and CD8+ T cells in the blood had expanded clonally.

Sequenced by immunoSEQ multiplex PCR; TCRdb stores in-frame clones only, minus some. The sample shows over 75,000 clones, around 94% of them seen only once. This clone was counted a single time. Its antigen remains unknown. The germline V gene has CDR1 SNHLY and CDR2 FYNNEI. Trimming removed 5 bases at V and 6 bases at J, with 10 bases between. This CDR3 spans 12 amino acids. The chain uses TRBV2 and TRBJ1-1; weak D call: TRBD1 (5 bases). The sample in question was CD4+ or CD8+ T cells sorted from blood, obtained in a trial of the OX40 agonist ivuxolimab. The receptor was isolated from an adult with an advanced solid tumor such as melanoma, head and neck, liver or kidney cancer. CDR3 residues: CASSPGTPEAFF. DNA of the CDR3: TGTGCCAGCAGTCCCGGGACCCCTGAAGCTTTCTTT. Combining the CDR3 with reference TRBV2 and TRBJ1-1 gives the whole variable domain EPEVTQTPSHQVTQMGQEVILRCVPISNHLYFYWYRQILGQKVEFLVSFYNNEISEKSEIFDDQFSVERPDGSNFTLKIRSTKLEDSAMYFCASSPGTPEAFFGQGTRLTVV.